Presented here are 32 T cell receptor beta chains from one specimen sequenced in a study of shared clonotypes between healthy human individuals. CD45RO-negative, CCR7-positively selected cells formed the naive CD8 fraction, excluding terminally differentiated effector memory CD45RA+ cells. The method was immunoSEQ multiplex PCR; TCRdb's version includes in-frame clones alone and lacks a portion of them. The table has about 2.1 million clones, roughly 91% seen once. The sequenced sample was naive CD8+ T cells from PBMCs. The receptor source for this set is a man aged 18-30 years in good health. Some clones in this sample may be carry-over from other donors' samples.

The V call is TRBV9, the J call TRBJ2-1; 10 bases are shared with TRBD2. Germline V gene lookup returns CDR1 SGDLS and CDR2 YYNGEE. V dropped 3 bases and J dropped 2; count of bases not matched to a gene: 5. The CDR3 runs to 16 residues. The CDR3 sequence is CASSASGRGAYNEQFF. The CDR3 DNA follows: TGTGCCAGCAGCGCTAGCGGGAGAGGGGCCTACAATGAGCAGTTCTTC.

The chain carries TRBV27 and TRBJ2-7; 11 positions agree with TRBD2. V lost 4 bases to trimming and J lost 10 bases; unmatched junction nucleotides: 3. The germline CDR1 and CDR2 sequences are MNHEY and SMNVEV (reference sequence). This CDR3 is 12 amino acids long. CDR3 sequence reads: CASSSGLAAQYF. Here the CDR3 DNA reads TGTGCCAGCAGTTCGGGACTAGCGGCACAGTACTTC.

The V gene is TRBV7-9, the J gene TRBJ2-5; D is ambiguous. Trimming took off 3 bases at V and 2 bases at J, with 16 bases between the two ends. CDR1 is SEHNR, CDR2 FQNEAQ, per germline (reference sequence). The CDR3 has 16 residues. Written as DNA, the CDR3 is TGTGCCAGCAGCTTTGGATTTACCGAAGCTCAAGAGACCCAGTACTTC. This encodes CASSFGFTEAQETQYF.

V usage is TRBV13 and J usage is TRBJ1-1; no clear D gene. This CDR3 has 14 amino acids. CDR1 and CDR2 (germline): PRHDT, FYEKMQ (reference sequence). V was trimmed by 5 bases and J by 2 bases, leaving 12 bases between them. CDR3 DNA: TGTGCCAGCAGCCTCAGGAGGGTAAACACTGAAGCTTTCTTT. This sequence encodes CASSLRRVNTEAFF.

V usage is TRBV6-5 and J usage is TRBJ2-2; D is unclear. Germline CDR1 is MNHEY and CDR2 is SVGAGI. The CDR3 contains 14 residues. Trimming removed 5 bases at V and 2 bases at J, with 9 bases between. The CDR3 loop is CASSPWGNTGELFF. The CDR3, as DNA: TGTGCCAGCAGTCCCTGGGGAAACACCGGGGAGCTGTTTTTT.

CDR3 coding DNA: TGTGCCAGCAGCCCACACCTTTTGGCGGCGGGCTACACCTTC. Translating gives CASSPHLLAAGYTF. The J gene is TRBJ1-2, the V gene TRBV5-5, with D uncertain. The V and J ends lost 4 bases and 8 bases respectively, with 18 bases between them. The CDR3 runs to 14 residues. CDR1 is SGHKS, CDR2 YYEKEE, per germline (reference sequence).

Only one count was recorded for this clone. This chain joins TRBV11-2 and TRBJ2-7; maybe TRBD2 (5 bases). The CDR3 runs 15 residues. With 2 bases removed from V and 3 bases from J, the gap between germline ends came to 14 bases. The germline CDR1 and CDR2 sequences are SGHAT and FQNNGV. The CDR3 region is CASSLTGGPGYEQYF. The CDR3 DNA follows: TGTGCCAGCAGCTTAACCGGCGGGCCGGGCTACGAGCAGTACTTC.

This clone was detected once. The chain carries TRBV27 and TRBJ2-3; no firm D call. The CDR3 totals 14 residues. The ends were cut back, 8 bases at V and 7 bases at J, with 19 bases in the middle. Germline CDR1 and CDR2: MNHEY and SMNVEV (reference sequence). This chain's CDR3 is CASAPLVNLYTQYF. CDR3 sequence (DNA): TGTGCCAGCGCCCCGCTGGTTAATCTTTATACGCAGTATTTT.

The CDR3 loop reads CALRAGTSEAFF. CDR3 nucleotides: TGTGCCCTGAGGGCAGGCACTTCTGAAGCTTTCTTT. V is TRBV5-4 and J is TRBJ1-1; D is unclear. Germline CDR1 SGHNT, CDR2 YYREEE (reference sequence). The length of the CDR3 is 12 residues. The V gene lost 10 bases and the J gene lost 6 bases, with 16 bases spanning the gap.

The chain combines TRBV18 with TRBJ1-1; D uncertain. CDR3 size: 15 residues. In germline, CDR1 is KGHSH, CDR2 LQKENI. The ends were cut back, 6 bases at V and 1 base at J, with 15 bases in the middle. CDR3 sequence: CASSLSGRANTEAFF. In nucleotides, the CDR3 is TGTGCCAGCTCCCTCTCCGGACGGGCGAACACTGAAGCTTTCTTT.

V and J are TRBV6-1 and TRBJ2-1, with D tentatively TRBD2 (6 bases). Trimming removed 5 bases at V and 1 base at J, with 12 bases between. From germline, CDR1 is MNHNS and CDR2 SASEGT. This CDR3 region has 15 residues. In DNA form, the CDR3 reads TGTGCCAGCAGTCTTTCGGGGAGGTCCTACAATGAGCAGTTCTTC. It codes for CASSLSGRSYNEQFF.

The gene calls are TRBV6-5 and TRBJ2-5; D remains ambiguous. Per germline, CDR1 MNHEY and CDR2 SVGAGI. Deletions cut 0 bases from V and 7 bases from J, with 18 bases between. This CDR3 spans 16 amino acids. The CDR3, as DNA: TGTGCCAGCAGTTACTCGAACGCCCCCCCAATTGGGACCCAGTACTTC. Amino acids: CASSYSNAPPIGTQYF.

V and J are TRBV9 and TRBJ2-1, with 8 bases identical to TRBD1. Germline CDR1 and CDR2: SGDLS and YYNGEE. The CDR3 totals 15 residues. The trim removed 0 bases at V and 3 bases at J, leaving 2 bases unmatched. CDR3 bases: TGTGCCAGCAGCGTAGAACAGGGGGTCTACAATGAGCAGTTCTTC. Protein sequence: CASSVEQGVYNEQFF.

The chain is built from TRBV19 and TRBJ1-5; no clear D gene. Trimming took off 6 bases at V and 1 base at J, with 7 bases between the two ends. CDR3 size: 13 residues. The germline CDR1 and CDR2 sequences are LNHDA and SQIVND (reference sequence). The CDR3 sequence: CASRAASNQPQHF. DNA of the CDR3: TGTGCCAGTAGGGCGGCCAGCAATCAGCCCCAGCATTTT.

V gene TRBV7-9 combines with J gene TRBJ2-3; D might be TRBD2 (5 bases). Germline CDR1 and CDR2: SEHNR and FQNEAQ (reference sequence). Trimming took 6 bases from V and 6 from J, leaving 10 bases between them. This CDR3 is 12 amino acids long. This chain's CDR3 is CASRTIADTQYF. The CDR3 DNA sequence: TGTGCCAGCAGGACCATAGCGGATACGCAGTATTTT.

The CDR3 protein is CASFSGSSYNEQFF. The CDR3 coding sequence is TGCGCCAGCTTTAGCGGGAGCTCCTACAATGAGCAGTTCTTC. This chain joins TRBV5-1 and TRBJ2-1; 9 bases are a match to TRBD2. Germline V lookup: CDR1 SGHRS, CDR2 YFSETQ. V shed 7 bases, J shed 0 bases, and the junction held 2 bases outside the gene matches. This CDR3 is 14 amino acids long.

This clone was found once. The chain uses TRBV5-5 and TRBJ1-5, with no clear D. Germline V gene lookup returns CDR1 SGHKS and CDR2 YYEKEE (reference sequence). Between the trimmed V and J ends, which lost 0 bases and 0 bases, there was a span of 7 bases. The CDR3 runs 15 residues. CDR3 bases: TGTGCCAGCAGCTTGGCCGAGAATAGCAATCAGCCCCAGCATTTT. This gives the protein CASSLAENSNQPQHF.

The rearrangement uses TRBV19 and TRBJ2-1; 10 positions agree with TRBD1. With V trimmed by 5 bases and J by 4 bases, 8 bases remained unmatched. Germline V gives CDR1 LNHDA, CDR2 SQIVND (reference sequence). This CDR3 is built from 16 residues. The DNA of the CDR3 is TGTGCCAGTAGTTGGGGAGGGACAGGGGCATACAATGAGCAGTTCTTC. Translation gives CASSWGGTGAYNEQFF.

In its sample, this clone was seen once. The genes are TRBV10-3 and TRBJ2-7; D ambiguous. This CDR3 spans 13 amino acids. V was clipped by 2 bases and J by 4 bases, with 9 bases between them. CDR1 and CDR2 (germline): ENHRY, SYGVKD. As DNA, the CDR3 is TGTGCCATCAGTGAGCCGGTCGGGTACGAGCAGTACTTC. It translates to CAISEPVGYEQYF.

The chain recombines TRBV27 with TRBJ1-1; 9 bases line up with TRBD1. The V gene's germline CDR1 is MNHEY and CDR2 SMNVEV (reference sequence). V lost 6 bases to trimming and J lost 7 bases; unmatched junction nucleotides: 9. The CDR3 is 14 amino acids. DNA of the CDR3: TGTGCCAGCAGGGGACAGGGAAGTAGCGTTGAAGCTTTCTTT. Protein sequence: CASRGQGSSVEAFF.

CDR3 region: CATEDTQSTDTQYF. In nucleotides, the CDR3 is TGTGCCACGGAGGATACCCAATCCACAGATACGCAGTATTTT. This chain joins TRBV10-3 and TRBJ2-3, with D possibly matching TRBD2 (5 bases). The CDR3 extends over 14 amino acids. V lost 10 bases and J 2 bases, leaving 16 bases between the germline ends. CDR1 and CDR2 (germline): ENHRY, SYGVKD.

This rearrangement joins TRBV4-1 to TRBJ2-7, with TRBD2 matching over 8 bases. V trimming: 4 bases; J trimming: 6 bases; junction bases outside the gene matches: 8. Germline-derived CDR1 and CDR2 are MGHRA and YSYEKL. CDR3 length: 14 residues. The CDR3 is CASSLPTSVSEQYF. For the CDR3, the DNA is TGCGCCAGCAGCCTCCCGACTAGCGTCTCCGAGCAGTACTTC.

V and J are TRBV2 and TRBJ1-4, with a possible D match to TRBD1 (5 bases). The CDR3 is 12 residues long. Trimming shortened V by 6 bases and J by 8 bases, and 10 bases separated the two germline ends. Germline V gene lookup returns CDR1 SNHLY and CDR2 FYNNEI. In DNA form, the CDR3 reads TGTGCCAGCAGGGCAGGGAACGAAAAACTGTTTTTT. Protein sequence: CASRAGNEKLFF.

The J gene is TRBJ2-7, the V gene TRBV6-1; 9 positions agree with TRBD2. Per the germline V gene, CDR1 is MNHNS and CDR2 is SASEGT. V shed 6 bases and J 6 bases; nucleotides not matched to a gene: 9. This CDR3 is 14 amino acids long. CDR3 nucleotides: TGTGCCAGCAGGGGGGGTAGCGGGAGCTCCGAGCAGTACTTC. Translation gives CASRGGSGSSEQYF.

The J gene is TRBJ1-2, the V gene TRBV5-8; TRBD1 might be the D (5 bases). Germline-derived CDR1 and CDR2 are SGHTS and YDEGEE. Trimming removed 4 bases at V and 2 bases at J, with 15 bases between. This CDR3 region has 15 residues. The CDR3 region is CASSPKGRMNYGYTF. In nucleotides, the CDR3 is TGTGCCAGCAGCCCTAAGGGACGGATGAACTATGGCTACACCTTC.

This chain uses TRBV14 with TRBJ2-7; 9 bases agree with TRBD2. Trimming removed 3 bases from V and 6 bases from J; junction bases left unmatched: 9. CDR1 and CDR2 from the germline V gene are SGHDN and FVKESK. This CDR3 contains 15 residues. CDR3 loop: CASSQGKGLAREQYF. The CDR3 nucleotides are TGTGCCAGCAGCCAGGGAAAAGGACTAGCGCGCGAGCAGTACTTC.

CDR3 sequence: CASSPMWGPETQYF. The DNA of the CDR3 is TGTGCCAGCAGCCCTATGTGGGGCCCAGAGACCCAGTACTTC. The chain is built from TRBV28 and TRBJ2-5, with D perhaps TRBD1 (5 bases). Trimming removed 6 bases at V and 4 bases at J, with 15 bases between. This CDR3 is built from 14 residues. The germline CDR1 and CDR2 sequences are MDHEN and SYDVKM.

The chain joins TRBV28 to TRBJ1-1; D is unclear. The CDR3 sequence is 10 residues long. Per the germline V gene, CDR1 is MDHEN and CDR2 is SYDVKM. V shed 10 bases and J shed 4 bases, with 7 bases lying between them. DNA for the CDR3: TGTGCCACCCAAAGCACTGAAGCTTTCTTT. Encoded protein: CATQSTEAFF.

The CDR3 nucleotides are TGTGCCAGCAGCGTAGAGAACAGTTTAAACTATGGCTACACCTTC. Protein sequence: CASSVENSLNYGYTF. The V gene is TRBV9, the J gene TRBJ1-2; D is uncertain. The germline V gene has CDR1 SGDLS and CDR2 YYNGEE. This CDR3 region has 15 residues. V lost 0 bases to trimming and J lost 2 bases, with 11 bases between them.

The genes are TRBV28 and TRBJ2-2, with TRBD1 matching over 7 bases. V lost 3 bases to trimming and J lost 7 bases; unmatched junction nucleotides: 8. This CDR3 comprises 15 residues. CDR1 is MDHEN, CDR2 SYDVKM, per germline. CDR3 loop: CASSLDRNNLGELFF. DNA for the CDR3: TGTGCCAGCAGTTTGGACAGGAATAACCTCGGGGAGCTGTTTTTT.

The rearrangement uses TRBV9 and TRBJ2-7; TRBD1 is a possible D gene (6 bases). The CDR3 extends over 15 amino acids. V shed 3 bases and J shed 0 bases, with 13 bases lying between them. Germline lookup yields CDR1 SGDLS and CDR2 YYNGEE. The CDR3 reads CASSAQDRSSYEQYF. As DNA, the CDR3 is TGTGCCAGCAGCGCCCAAGACAGGAGCTCCTACGAGCAGTACTTC.

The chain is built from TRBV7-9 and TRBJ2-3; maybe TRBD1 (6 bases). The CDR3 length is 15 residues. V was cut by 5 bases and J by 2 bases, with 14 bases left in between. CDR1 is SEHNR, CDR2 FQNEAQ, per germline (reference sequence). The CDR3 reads CASSPRTENTDTQYF. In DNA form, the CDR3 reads TGTGCCAGCAGCCCGAGGACAGAGAACACAGATACGCAGTATTTT.